This is a list of T cell receptor beta chains from one sample in a study of CD8 T cells in Susac syndrome. Via MiXCR, TCRdb re-called the immunoSEQ multiplex PCR reads, giving one row per CDR3 protein. The sample holds roughly 400,000 distinct CDR3 sequences, around 85% seen once. Sequencing used CD8+ T cells from PBMCs. The receptor source for this set is a human donor with multiple sclerosis. The CDR3 runs from the conserved cysteine through the conserved F or W. D genes are given only for firm matches. Part of the rows lack a size; the others show once, few, many or a class for expanded clones.

j_call | v_call | d_call | clone_size | cdr3_nt | cdr3_aa
TRBJ1-4 | TRBV7-9 | TRBD1 | . | TGTGCCAGCAGCCCCTACTTAAAGGACAGGGATGAAAAACTGTTTTTT | CASSPYLKDRDEKLFF
TRBJ2-1 | TRBV12-3/TRBV12-4 | TRBD2 | . | TGTGCCAGCACCCCAAGGGCGGGGGGGCGCGATGAGCAGTTCTTC | CASTPRAGGRDEQFF
TRBJ1-6 | TRBV6-1 | . | . | TGTGCCAGCAGCCCTGAACAGGGATCCAATTCACCCCTCCACTTT | CASSPEQGSNSPLHF
TRBJ1-1 | TRBV19 | . | . | TGTGCCAGTATGGGACGGTGGAACACTGAAGCTTTCTTT | CASMGRWNTEAFF
TRBJ2-3 | TRBV5-1 | TRBD1 | once | TGCGCCAGTAACAACGGTGACAGGGAGACAGATACGCAGTATTTT | CASNNGDRETDTQYF
TRBJ1-2 | TRBV4-1 | . | . | TGCGCCAGCAGCCAAGATTGGGGCTACACCTTC | CASSQDWGYTF
TRBJ1-1 | TRBV11-2 | . | . | TGTGCCAGCAGCCACATGCGCCCTGAAGCTTTCTTT | CASSHMRPEAFF
TRBJ1-5 | TRBV19 | . | . | TGTGCCAGTTCTATGGGATTCTTCGGGAATCAGCCCCAGCATTTT | CASSMGFFGNQPQHF
TRBJ2-5 | TRBV19 | TRBD1 | once | TGTGCCAGTATGGGACAGAACCAAGAGACCCAGTACTTC | CASMGQNQETQYF
TRBJ2-3 | TRBV30 | TRBD1 | . | TGTGCCGGGGAAAGGGACAGTCAAGCAGATACGCAGTATTTT | CAGERDSQADTQYF
TRBJ1-1 | TRBV6-5 | . | . | TGTGCCAGCAGTTACTCGATTGGATTTAGAGTGAACACTGAAGCTTTCTTT | CASSYSIGFRVNTEAFF
TRBJ2-7 | TRBV19 | . | . | TGTGCCTCAATAGGACGGGACTCCTACGAGCAGTACTTC | CASIGRDSYEQYF
TRBJ2-7 | TRBV7-6 | TRBD2 | . | TGTGCCAGCAGCTTAGGCGGGGGTTGGAGTGGAACCTACGAGCAGTACTTC | CASSLGGGWSGTYEQYF
TRBJ2-3 | TRBV6-5 | . | . | TGTGCCAGCAGTTCATCCCGAGGGGAAAGCACAGATACGCAGTATTTT | CASSSSRGESTDTQYF
TRBJ1-1 | TRBV20-1 | . | . | TGCAGTGCACAGGGAATGGTGGGGGGTGACACTGAAGCTTTCTTT | CSAQGMVGGDTEAFF
TRBJ1-1 | TRBV12-3/TRBV12-4 | TRBD1 | . | TGTGCCAGCCAAACAGGGGGAGCCGTGGCTGAAGCTTTCTTT | CASQTGGAVAEAFF
TRBJ1-2 | TRBV4-1 | TRBD1 | . | TGCGCCAGCAGCAACGGGGACAGGGGACTTAACTATGGCTACACCTTC | CASSNGDRGLNYGYTF
TRBJ1-1 | TRBV28 | . | . | TGTGCCAGCAGTTTAAGGGGGGTTGGAGTACAGAACACTGAAGCTTTCTTT | CASSLRGVGVQNTEAFF
TRBJ2-1 | TRBV6-1 | . | . | TGTGCCGCTTCGAGTTACTTGGGAGGCGGTGACAATGAGCAGTTCTTC | CAASSYLGGGDNEQFF
TRBJ1-3 | TRBV3-1 | . | . | TGTGCCAGCAGTCCCGACGGAGAGGACGGGGTTGGAAACACCATATATTTT | CASSPDGEDGVGNTIYF
TRBJ1-1 | TRBV10-3 | . | . | TGTGCCATCAGTGAGTCAGTGAACACTGAAGTTTTCTTT | CAISESVNTEVFF
TRBJ1-1 | TRBV10-2 | . | . | TGCGCCAGCAGTGAGTCGGTACACCTGAACACTGAAGCTTTCTTT | CASSESVHLNTEAFF
TRBJ2-1 | TRBV7-8 | . | . | TGTGCCAGCAGCTTAGAAGACAGTGAGCAGTTCTTC | CASSLEDSEQFF
TRBJ1-1 | TRBV30 | . | . | TGTGCCTGGGGGAGCTTTACTGAAGCTTTCTTT | CAWGSFTEAFF
TRBJ2-3 | TRBV7-9 | TRBD2 | . | TGTGCCAGCAGCACCTGGACTAGCGGTGGCACAGATACGCAGTATTTT | CASSTWTSGGTDTQYF
TRBJ2-1 | TRBV5-1 | . | . | TGCGCCAGCAGGGGGGCAAGGTTATATGGTGAGCAGTTCTTC | CASRGARLYGEQFF
TRBJ2-2 | TRBV29-1 | . | . | TGCAGCGGGGGGGATGCGGGTACTCGGGAGCTGTTTTTT | CSGGDAGTRELFF
TRBJ1-5 | TRBV27 | TRBD1 | few | TGTGCCAGCAGTTTAACGGGACAGGGTCCCAATCAGCCCCAGCATTTT | CASSLTGQGPNQPQHF
TRBJ2-5 | TRBV29-1 | TRBD1 | . | TGCAGCGAGTCCAGGGGGGAGACCCAGTACTTC | CSESRGETQYF
TRBJ1-1 | TRBV5-1 | . | . | TGCGCCAGCAGCTTGGTCAAGGAGGCTAACACTGAAGCTTTCTTT | CASSLVKEANTEAFF
TRBJ1-1 | TRBV7-2 | . | . | TGTGCCAGCAGCCCCCGCATCATGAACACTGAAGCTTTCTTT | CASSPRIMNTEAFF
TRBJ1-1 | TRBV7-9 | . | . | TGTGCCAGCAGCCCAGGGCCCGGAGATGGAGGGAACACTGAAGCTTTCTTT | CASSPGPGDGGNTEAFF
TRBJ1-1 | TRBV28 | TRBD1 | . | TGTGCCAGTCTTTACAGGGGATCTGAAGCTTTCTTT | CASLYRGSEAFF
TRBJ1-2 | TRBV12-3/TRBV12-4 | . | . | TGTGCCATCCGGGAAGAGACTAACTATGGCTACACCTTC | CAIREETNYGYTF
TRBJ1-3 | TRBV28 | . | . | TGTGCCAGCAGTTTGCCGACAGTAGAGACTGGAAACACCATATATTTT | CASSLPTVETGNTIYF